This T cell receptor (beta chain) was captured in a study of blood T cell repertoires in COVID-19. This clone was counted only a few times. As originally analysed: Amplifying reference gene primers gave estimates of nucleated cell counts. Data came from immunoSEQ multiplex PCR; TCRdb stores just in-frame clones and leaves some out. V and J calls and clone size are as listed in that table; D and trimming were resolved from the DNA. The data show approximately 180,000 clones, over 75% seen once. The germline CDR1 and CDR2 sequences are MGHRA and YSYEKL. This CDR3 has 14 amino acids. V shed 3 bases and J shed 4 bases, with 7 bases lying between them.

This receptor was taken from a man aged 35 to 55 with active or convalescent COVID-19. Material for sequencing was peripheral blood. V is TRBV4-1 and J is TRBJ2-6, with no clear D. The CDR3 DNA follows: TGCGCCAGCAGCCACGAACTGGGGGCCAACGTCCTGACTTTC. It codes for CASSHELGANVLTF.